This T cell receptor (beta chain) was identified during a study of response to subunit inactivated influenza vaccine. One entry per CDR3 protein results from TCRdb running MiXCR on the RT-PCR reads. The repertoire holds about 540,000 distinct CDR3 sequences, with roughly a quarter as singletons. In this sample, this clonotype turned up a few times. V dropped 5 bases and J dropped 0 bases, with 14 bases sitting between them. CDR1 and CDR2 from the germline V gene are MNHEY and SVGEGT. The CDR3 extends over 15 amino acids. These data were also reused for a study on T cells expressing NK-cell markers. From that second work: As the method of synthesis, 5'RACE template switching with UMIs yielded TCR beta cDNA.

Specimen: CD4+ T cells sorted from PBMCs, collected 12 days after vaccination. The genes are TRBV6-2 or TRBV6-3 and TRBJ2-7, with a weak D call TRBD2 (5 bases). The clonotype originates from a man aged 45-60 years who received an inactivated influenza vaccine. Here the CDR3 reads CASSPLGGNSYEQYF. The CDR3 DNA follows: TGTGCCAGCAGTCCACTAGGAGGCAACTCCTACGAGCAGTACTTC.